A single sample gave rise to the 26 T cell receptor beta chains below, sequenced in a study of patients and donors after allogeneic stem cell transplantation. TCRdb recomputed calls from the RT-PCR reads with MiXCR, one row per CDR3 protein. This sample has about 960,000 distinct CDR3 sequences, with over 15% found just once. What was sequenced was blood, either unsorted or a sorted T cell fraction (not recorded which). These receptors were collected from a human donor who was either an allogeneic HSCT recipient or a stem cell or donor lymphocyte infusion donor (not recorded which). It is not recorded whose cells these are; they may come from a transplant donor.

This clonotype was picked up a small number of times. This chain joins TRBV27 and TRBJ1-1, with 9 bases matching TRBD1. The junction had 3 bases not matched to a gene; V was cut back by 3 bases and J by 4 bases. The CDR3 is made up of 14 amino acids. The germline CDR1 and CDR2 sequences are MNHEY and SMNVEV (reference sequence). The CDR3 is CASSFGTGPTEAFF. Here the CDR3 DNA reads TGTGCCAGCAGTTTCGGGACAGGGCCCACTGAAGCTTTCTTT.

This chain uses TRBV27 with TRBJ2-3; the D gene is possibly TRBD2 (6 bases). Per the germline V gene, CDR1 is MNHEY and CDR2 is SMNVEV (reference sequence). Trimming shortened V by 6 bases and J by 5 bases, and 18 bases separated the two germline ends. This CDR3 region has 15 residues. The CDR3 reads CASSRLVRRGDTQYF. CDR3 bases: TGTGCCAGCAGCCGACTAGTCAGACGTGGAGATACGCAGTATTTT.

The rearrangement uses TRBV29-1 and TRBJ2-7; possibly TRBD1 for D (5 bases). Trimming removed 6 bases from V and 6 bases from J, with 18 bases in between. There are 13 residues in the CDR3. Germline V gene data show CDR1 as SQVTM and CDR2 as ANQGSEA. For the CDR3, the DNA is TGCAGCGTCGAATCCAGGGCGGTGGGCGAGCAGTACTTC. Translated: CSVESRAVGEQYF.

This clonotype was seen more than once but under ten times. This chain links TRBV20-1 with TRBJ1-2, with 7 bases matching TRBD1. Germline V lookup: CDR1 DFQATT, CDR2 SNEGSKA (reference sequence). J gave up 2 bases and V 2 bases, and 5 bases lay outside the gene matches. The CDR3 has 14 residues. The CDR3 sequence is CSARPRGQNYGYTF. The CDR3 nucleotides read TGCAGTGCTAGACCCCGGGGACAGAACTATGGCTACACCTTC.

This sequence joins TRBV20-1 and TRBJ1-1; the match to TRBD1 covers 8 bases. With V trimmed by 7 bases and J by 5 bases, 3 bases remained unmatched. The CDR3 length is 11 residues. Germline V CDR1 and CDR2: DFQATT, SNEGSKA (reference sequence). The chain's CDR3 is CSGQGATEAFF. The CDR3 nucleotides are TGCAGTGGGCAGGGGGCTACTGAAGCTTTCTTT.

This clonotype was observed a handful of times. The CDR3 loop is CASSHADRDGTEAFF. CDR3 in DNA: TGCGCCAGCAGCCATGCAGACAGGGACGGAACTGAAGCTTTCTTT. The chain uses TRBV4-3 and TRBJ1-1; 7 nucleotides match TRBD1. V was pared by 3 bases and J by 5 bases, with 9 bases of the junction left unmatched. The CDR3 has 15 amino acids. Germline lookup yields CDR1 LGHNA and CDR2 YSLEER.

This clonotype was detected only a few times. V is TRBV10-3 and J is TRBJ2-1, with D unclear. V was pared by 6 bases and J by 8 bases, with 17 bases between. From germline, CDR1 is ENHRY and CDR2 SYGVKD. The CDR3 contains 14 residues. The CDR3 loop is CAISARVFGDEQFF. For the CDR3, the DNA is TGTGCCATCAGCGCTAGGGTTTTCGGCGATGAGCAGTTCTTC.

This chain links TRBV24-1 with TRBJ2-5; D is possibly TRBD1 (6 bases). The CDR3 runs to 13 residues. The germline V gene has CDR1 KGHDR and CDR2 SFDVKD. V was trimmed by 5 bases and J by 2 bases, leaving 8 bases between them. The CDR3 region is CATSAQGQETQYF. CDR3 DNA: TGTGCCACCAGTGCCCAGGGGCAAGAGACCCAGTACTTC.

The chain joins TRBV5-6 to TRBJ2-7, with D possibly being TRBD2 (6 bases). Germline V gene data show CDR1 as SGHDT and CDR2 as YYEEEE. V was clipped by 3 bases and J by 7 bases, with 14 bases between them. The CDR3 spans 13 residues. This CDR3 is CASSWDWATEQYF. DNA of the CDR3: TGTGCCAGCAGCTGGGACTGGGCGACTGAGCAGTACTTC.

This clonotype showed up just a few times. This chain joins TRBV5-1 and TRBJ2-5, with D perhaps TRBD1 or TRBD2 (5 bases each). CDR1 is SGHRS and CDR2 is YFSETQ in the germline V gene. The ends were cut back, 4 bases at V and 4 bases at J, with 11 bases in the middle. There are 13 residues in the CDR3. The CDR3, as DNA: TGCGCCAGCAGCCGGGACGGGTTAGAGACCCAGTACTTC. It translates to CASSRDGLETQYF.

CDR3 sequence reads: CATSALGAKETQYF. In DNA form, the CDR3 reads TGTGCCACCAGCGCCCTAGGGGCTAAAGAGACCCAGTACTTC. The rearrangement uses TRBV15 and TRBJ2-5; a weak D match, TRBD1 (5 bases). V gave up 5 bases and J gave up 3 bases, with 13 bases separating them. Germline loops: CDR1 LNHNV, CDR2 YYDKDF (reference sequence). The CDR3 spans 14 residues.

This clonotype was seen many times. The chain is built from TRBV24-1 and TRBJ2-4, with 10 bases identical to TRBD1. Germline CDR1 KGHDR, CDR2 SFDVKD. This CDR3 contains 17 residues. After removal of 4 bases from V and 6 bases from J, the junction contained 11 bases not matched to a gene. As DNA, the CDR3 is TGTGCCACCAGTGACTCCCGACAGGGGGCGGCGAGAAACATTCAGTACTTC. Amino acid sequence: CATSDSRQGAARNIQYF.

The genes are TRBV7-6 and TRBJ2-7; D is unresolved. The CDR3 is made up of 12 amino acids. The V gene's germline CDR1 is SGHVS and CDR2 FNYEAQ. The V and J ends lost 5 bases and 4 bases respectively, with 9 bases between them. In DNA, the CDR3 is TGTGCCAGCAGCCCACTGAAGTACGAGCAGTACTTC. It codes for CASSPLKYEQYF.

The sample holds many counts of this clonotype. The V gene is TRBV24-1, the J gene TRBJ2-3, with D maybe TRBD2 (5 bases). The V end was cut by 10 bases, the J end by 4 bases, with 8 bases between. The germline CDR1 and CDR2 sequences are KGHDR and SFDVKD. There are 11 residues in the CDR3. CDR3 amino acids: CATGLSDTQYF. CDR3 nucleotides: TGTGCCACTGGACTCTCAGATACGCAGTATTTT.

CDR3 bases: TGCGCCAGCAGCCGGGGAGCGCAAGCTAACTATGGCTACACCTTC. As protein: CASSRGAQANYGYTF. J is TRBJ1-2 and V is TRBV5-1; D not certain. Looked up from germline, CDR1 is SGHRS and CDR2 is YFSETQ. V lost 4 bases, J lost 0 bases, and 13 bases lay in between. The CDR3 contains 15 residues.

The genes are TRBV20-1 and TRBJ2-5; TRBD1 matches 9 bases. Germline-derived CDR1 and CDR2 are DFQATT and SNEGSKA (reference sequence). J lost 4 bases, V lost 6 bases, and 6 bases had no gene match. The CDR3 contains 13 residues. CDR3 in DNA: TGCAGTGCCCAAGGGGGACAGGGAGAGACCCAGTACTTC. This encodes CSAQGGQGETQYF.

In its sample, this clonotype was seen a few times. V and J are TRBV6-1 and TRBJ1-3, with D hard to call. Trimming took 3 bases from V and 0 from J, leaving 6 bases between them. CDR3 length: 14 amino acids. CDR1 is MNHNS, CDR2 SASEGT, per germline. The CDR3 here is CASSDGVSGNTIYF. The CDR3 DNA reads TGTGCCAGCAGTGATGGTGTCTCTGGAAACACCATATATTTT.

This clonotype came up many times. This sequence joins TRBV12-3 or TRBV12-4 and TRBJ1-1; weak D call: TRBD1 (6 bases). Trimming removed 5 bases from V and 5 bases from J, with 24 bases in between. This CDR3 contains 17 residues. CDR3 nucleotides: TGTGCCAGCAGTAGGAACAGGGACTTCGGGGGGGGAACTGAAGCTTTCTTT. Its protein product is CASSRNRDFGGGTEAFF.

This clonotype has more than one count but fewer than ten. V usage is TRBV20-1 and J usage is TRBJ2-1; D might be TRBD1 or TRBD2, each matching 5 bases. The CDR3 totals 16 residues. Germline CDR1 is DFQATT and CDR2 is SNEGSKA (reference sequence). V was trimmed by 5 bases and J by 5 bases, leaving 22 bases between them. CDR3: CSAGSPRVGADNEQFF. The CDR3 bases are TGCAGTGCTGGGAGCCCCAGGGTTGGGGCTGACAATGAGCAGTTCTTC.

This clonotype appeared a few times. The chain's CDR3 is CASSVALGVPQHF. In DNA form, the CDR3 reads TGTGCCAGCAGTGTGGCATTAGGGGTGCCCCAGCATTTT. The gene calls are TRBV2 and TRBJ1-5, with D possibly being TRBD1 (5 bases). Trimming cost V 4 bases and J 9 bases, with 13 bases left between them. The length of the CDR3 is 13 residues. CDR1 is SNHLY, CDR2 FYNNEI, per germline.

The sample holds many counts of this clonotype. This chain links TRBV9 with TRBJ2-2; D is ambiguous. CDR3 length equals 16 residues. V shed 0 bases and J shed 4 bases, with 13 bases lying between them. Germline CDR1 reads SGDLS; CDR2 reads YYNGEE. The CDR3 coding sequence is TGTGCCAGCAGCGTAGGGGAAGTTTTTGCCACCGGGGAGCTGTTTTTT. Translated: CASSVGEVFATGELFF.

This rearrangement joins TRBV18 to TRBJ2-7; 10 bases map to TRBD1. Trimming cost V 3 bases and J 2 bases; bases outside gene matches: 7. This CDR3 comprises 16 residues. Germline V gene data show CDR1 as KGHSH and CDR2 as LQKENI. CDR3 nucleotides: TGTGCCAGCTCACCTATGCCCGGGACAGGGGCCTACGAGCAGTACTTC. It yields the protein CASSPMPGTGAYEQYF.

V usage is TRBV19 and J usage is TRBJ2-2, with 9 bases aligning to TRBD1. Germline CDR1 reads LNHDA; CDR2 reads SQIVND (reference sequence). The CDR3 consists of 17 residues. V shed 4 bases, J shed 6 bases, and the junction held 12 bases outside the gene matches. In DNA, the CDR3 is TGTGCCAGTAGTACCCTTTTTGGGACAGGGTACGCCGGGGAGCTGTTTTTT. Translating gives CASSTLFGTGYAGELFF.

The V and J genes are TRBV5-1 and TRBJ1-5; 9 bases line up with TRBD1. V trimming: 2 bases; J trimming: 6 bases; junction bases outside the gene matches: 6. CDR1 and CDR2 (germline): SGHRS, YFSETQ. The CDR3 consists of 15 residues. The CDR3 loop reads CASSFGDREGQPQHF. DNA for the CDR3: TGCGCCAGCAGCTTCGGGGACAGGGAGGGTCAGCCCCAGCATTTT. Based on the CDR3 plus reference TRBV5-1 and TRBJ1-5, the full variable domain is KAGVTQTPRYLIKTRGQQVTLSCSPISGHRSVSWYQQTPGQGLQFLFEYFSETQRNKGNFPGRFSGRQFSNSRSEMNVSTLELGDSALYLCASSFGDREGQPQHFGDGTRLSIL.

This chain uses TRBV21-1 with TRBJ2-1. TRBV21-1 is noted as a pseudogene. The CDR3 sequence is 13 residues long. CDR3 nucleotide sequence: TGTGCCAGCAGCAATAAGGGTTACAATGAGCAGTTCTTC. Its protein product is CASSNKGYNEQFF.

CDR3 region: CSVSGGFRQPQHF. The CDR3 DNA follows: TGCAGCGTTAGTGGGGGTTTTCGTCAGCCCCAGCATTTT. This chain links TRBV29-1 with TRBJ1-5, with D maybe TRBD1 (5 bases). Per the germline V gene, CDR1 is SQVTM and CDR2 is ANQGSEA. The ends were cut back, 5 bases at V and 6 bases at J, with 14 bases in the middle. The CDR3 covers 13 residues.